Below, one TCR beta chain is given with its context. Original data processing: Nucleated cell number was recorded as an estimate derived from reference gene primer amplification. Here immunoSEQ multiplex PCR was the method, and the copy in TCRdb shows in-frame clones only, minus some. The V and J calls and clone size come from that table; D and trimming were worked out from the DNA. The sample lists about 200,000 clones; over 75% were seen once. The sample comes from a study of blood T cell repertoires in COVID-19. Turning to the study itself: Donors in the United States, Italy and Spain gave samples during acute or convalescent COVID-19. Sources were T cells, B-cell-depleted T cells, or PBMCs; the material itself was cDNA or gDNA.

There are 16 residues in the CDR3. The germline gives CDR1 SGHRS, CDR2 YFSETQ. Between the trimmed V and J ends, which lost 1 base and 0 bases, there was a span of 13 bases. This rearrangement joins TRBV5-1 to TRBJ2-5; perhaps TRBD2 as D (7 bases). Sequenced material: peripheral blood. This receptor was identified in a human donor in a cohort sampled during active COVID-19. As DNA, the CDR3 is TGCGCCAGCAGCTTGAGAAGGGGGGGAGACCAAGAGACCCAGTACTTC. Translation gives CASSLRRGGDQETQYF.